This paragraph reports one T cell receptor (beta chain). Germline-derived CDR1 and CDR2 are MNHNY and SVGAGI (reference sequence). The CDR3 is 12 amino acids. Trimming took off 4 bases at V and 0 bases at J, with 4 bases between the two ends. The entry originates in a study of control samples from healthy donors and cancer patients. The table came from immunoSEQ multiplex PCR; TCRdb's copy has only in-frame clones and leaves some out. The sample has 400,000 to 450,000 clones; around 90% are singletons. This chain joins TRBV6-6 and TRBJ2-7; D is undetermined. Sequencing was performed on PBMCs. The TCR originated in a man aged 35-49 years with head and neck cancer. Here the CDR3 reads CASSFSSYEQYF. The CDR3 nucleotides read TGTGCCAGCAGTTTCAGCTCCTACGAGCAGTACTTC.